Sequencing of this T cell receptor (beta chain) was carried out in a study of monozygotic twins with inflammatory bowel disease. Notes on the study in general: IBD patients exhibited fewer clonotypes shared with other individuals than healthy twins, particularly with disease activity. Differences in immunosuppressive treatment may have been a source of added variability in patient repertoires.

Comments on this clonotype: Its antigen is not known.

Germline-derived CDR1 and CDR2 are MDHEN and SYDVKM. This CDR3 has 17 amino acids. The RNA usage for each TCR library was around 3.5 ug of total RNA. A 6-nucleotide sample barcode was carried by the UMIs, which template switching added. TCRdb reanalyzed the 5' RACE reads, giving one entry per CDR3 protein sequence and no DNA. This repertoire includes approximately 400,000 distinct CDR3 sequences. The rearrangement uses TRBV28 and TRBJ2-5; the D gene TCRdb calls, TRBD1, cannot be checked with no DNA. The material sequenced was blood. This clonotype was sampled from a human donor with ulcerative colitis or Crohn's disease, or a healthy co-twin of an affected twin (not recorded which). CDR3 sequence: CASSQLISAQGLKTQYF.